The 31 T cell receptor beta chains below come from one sample, sequenced in a study of blood T cells in healthy people across ages. Next came a second PCR, run for about 6 to 12 cycles, which used a sample-barcoded 5' primer along with a J-beta primer mix. TCRdb re-called the 5' RACE reads through MiXCR, storing one row per CDR3 protein. The sample comprises 700,000 or so distinct CDR3 sequences, roughly 20% of which are singletons, and around 22% rests with the top ten. The sequenced material came from blood. These receptors were taken from a man between 70 and 80 years old in good health.

This clonotype was observed at least ten times. The chain is built from TRBV5-1 and TRBJ2-1, with D possibly matching TRBD2 (7 bases). This CDR3 spans 16 amino acids. V was trimmed by 2 bases and J by 0 bases, leaving 12 bases between them. Germline V CDR1 and CDR2: SGHRS, YFSETQ. CDR3: CASSFRGAYSYNEQFF. CDR3 nucleotides: TGCGCCAGCAGCTTTCGGGGGGCTTACTCCTACAATGAGCAGTTCTTC.

This clonotype has only a few counts. This chain joins TRBV6-1 and TRBJ2-5, with 8 bases matching TRBD1. This CDR3 region has 15 residues. V shed 7 bases and J 0 bases; nucleotides not matched to a gene: 7. Looked up from germline, CDR1 is MNHNS and CDR2 is SASEGT. CDR3 nucleotide sequence: TGTGCCAGCATTTGGGACAGGTCTTACCAAGAGACCCAGTACTTC. The encoded protein is CASIWDRSYQETQYF.

This chain links TRBV29-1 with TRBJ2-5, with D perhaps TRBD1 (6 bases). This CDR3 contains 13 residues. Germline lookup yields CDR1 SQVTM and CDR2 ANQGSEA. Trimming removed 7 bases from V and 5 bases from J, with 17 bases in between. CDR3: CSGAQGIGETQYF. The CDR3 DNA reads as TGCAGCGGTGCACAGGGAATCGGGGAGACCCAGTACTTC.

The chain has TRBV9 and TRBJ1-4; tentatively, D is TRBD1 (6 bases). The CDR3 runs to 16 residues. V was clipped by 0 bases and J by 2 bases, with 11 bases between them. Germline lookup yields CDR1 SGDLS and CDR2 YYNGEE. This chain's CDR3 is CASSVDWGQTNEKLFF. As DNA, the CDR3 is TGTGCCAGCAGCGTAGACTGGGGGCAGACTAATGAAAAACTGTTTTTT.

The chain joins TRBV7-2 to TRBJ2-3; 11 positions match TRBD2. V shed 1 base, J shed 6 bases, and the junction held 9 bases outside the gene matches. The length of the CDR3 is 17 residues. Germline V gene lookup returns CDR1 SGHTA and CDR2 FQGNSA. The CDR3 sequence: CASSLGPSGRTGDTQYF. Here the CDR3 DNA reads TGTGCCAGCAGCTTAGGTCCTAGCGGGAGGACGGGTGATACGCAGTATTTT.

This clonotype was seen more than once but under ten times. This rearrangement joins TRBV3-1 to TRBJ2-3; 9 bases fit TRBD2. This CDR3 has 17 residues. Germline values: CDR1 LGHDT, CDR2 YNNKEL (reference sequence). Losses at the gene ends were 2 bases for V and 7 bases for J; bases not matched to a gene: 13. CDR3 region: CASSQLLAGGLVNTQYF. In DNA form, the CDR3 reads TGTGCCAGCAGCCAATTATTGGCGGGGGGGCTGGTGAATACGCAGTATTTT.

This clonotype appeared a few times. The rearrangement joins TRBV12-3 or TRBV12-4 to TRBJ2-3; D uncertain. Trimming shortened V by 3 bases and J by 1 base, and 11 bases separated the two germline ends. The CDR3 has 15 residues. The CDR3 coding sequence is TGTGCCAGCAGTTTGGCCCAGAGTGGCACAGATACGCAGTATTTT. This gives the protein CASSLAQSGTDTQYF.

This clonotype was counted between two and nine times. The chain uses TRBV6-6 and TRBJ1-4; weak D call: TRBD1 (6 bases). The CDR3 length is 15 residues. CDR1 is MNHNY, CDR2 SVGAGI, per germline (reference sequence). Trimming left V 6 bases short and J 8 bases short, with 19 bases between. CDR3 bases: TGTGCCAGCAGCCAAGCCCCAGGGACACACGAAAAACTGTTTTTT. Translated, it gives CASSQAPGTHEKLFF.

The CDR3 DNA sequence: TGTGCCAGCAGTCGTGTGACAGTTGGGACTGAAGCTTTCTTT. Translating gives CASSRVTVGTEAFF. V and J are TRBV7-2 and TRBJ1-1, with D possibly TRBD1 on 5 matching bases. The CDR3 totals 14 residues. The germline CDR1 and CDR2 sequences are SGHTA and FQGNSA. V lost 6 bases to trimming and J lost 5 bases, with 16 bases between them.

This clonotype came up many times. The gene calls are TRBV20-1 and TRBJ2-1; 8 bases line up with TRBD1. Trimming took 6 bases from V and 8 from J; bases not matched to a gene: 15. The CDR3 has 15 residues. Germline V gene data show CDR1 as DFQATT and CDR2 as SNEGSKA (reference sequence). The CDR3 here is CSADPTGQGGYEQFF. The CDR3 DNA is TGCAGTGCCGACCCGACCGGACAGGGAGGCTATGAGCAGTTCTTC.

This clonotype was recorded many times. The chain couples TRBV7-3 to TRBJ2-2; D uncertain. V gave up 3 bases and J gave up 0 bases, with 8 bases separating them. CDR3 size: 15 residues. Looked up from germline, CDR1 is SGHTA and CDR2 is FQGTGA. The CDR3 reads CASSFGSSNTGELFF. The DNA for the CDR3 is TGTGCCAGCAGCTTCGGATCTTCGAACACCGGGGAGCTGTTTTTT.

The V and J genes are TRBV20-1 and TRBJ2-3; no reliable D call. The length of the CDR3 is 14 residues. Germline V gives CDR1 DFQATT, CDR2 SNEGSKA (reference sequence). V was cut by 1 base and J by 3 bases, with 11 bases left in between. The chain's CDR3 is CSARVPPGTDTQYF. CDR3 nucleotide sequence: TGCAGTGCTAGAGTCCCCCCCGGGACAGATACGCAGTATTTT.

The CDR3 protein is CASSLGPGQSGNTIYF. As DNA, the CDR3 is TGTGCCAGCAGCTTAGGGCCGGGACAATCTGGAAACACCATATATTTT. The rearrangement links TRBV7-9 to TRBJ1-3; weak D call: TRBD1 (6 bases). CDR1 and CDR2 from the germline V gene are SEHNR and FQNEAQ (reference sequence). CDR3 length: 16 residues. The V end lost 1 base, the J end lost 1 base, and 11 bases lay between the germline ends.

The chain links TRBV6-4 to TRBJ2-4; either TRBD1 or TRBD2 may fit D (6 bases each). CDR3 length: 15 residues. Deletions cut 3 bases from V and 0 bases from J, with 9 bases between. CDR1 is MRHNA and CDR2 is SNTAGT in the germline V gene. In nucleotides, the CDR3 is TGTGCCAGCAGTGAGGGGGGCCTAGCCAAAAACATTCAGTACTTC. Protein sequence: CASSEGGLAKNIQYF.

The chain links TRBV7-3 to TRBJ1-1; 8 positions agree with TRBD1. This CDR3 spans 14 amino acids. V was clipped by 5 bases and J by 3 bases; unmatched bases: 5. Germline CDR1 and CDR2: SGHTA and FQGTGA. DNA of the CDR3: TGTGCCAGCAGCGGACAGGGACCGGACACTGAAGCTTTCTTT. It translates to CASSGQGPDTEAFF. Variable domain in full (rest from reference TRBV7-3 and TRBJ1-1): GAGVSQTPSNKVTEKGKYVELRCDPISGHTALYWYRQSLGQGPEFLIYFQGTGAADDSGLPNDRFFAVRPEGSVSTLKIQRTERGDSAVYLCASSGQGPDTEAFFGQGTRLTVV.

A few counts support this clonotype. This chain joins TRBV6-6 and TRBJ2-7; D not certain. CDR1 is MNHNY, CDR2 SVGAGI, per germline (reference sequence). Trimming shortened V by 8 bases and J by 0 bases, and 14 bases separated the two germline ends. The CDR3 is made up of 14 amino acids. CDR3 residues: CASCRTASSYEQYV. The CDR3 nucleotides are TGTGCCAGCTGCAGGACGGCAAGCTCCTACGAGCAGTACGTC.

This sequence joins TRBV9 and TRBJ2-1; TRBD1 aligns across 8 bases. Germline V gives CDR1 SGDLS, CDR2 YYNGEE. Trimming cost V 6 bases and J 2 bases; bases outside gene matches: 4. The CDR3 contains 14 residues. CDR3 in DNA: TGTGCCAGCATCCGGACAGGGACCTACAATGAGCAGTTCTTC. This encodes CASIRTGTYNEQFF.

The rearrangement uses TRBV3-1 and TRBJ2-7; 7 bases are a match to TRBD2. Germline lookup yields CDR1 LGHDT and CDR2 YNNKEL (reference sequence). The CDR3 sequence is 18 residues long. The V gene end was trimmed by 4 bases and the J gene end by 2 bases; junction bases not matched to a gene: 17. CDR3 region: CASSPTRVAGSATYEQYF. In DNA, the CDR3 is TGTGCCAGCAGCCCCACGCGGGTAGCGGGTTCCGCAACCTACGAGCAGTACTTC.

This clonotype has only a few counts. The chain carries TRBV30 and TRBJ1-4; D perhaps matches TRBD1 (6 bases). The germline V gene encodes CDR1 GTSNPN and CDR2 SVGIG (reference sequence). The CDR3 runs 15 residues. Between the trimmed V and J ends, which lost 4 bases and 4 bases, there was a span of 16 bases. The CDR3 loop reads CAWTAGQLFNEKLFF. DNA of the CDR3: TGTGCCTGGACCGCTGGACAGCTATTTAATGAAAAACTGTTTTTT.

This clonotype has a handful of counts. The chain has TRBV9 and TRBJ2-3; 7 nucleotides agree with TRBD2. V shed 0 bases, J shed 5 bases, and the junction held 3 bases outside the gene matches. Germline values: CDR1 SGDLS, CDR2 YYNGEE. The CDR3 has 14 residues. The CDR3 reads CASSVESGGDTQYF. The CDR3 DNA is TGTGCCAGCAGCGTAGAGTCGGGGGGAGATACGCAGTATTTT.

Only a few counts were recorded for this clonotype. This chain links TRBV29-1 with TRBJ2-3; D is perhaps TRBD1 (5 bases). The CDR3 consists of 12 residues. In germline, CDR1 is SQVTM, CDR2 ANQGSEA. The germline V and J ends were trimmed by 7 bases and 0 bases, with 8 bases remaining between them. CDR3 in DNA: TGCAGCGGGGGCACTAGCACAGATACGCAGTATTTT. Its protein is CSGGTSTDTQYF.

This clonotype was seen ten or more times. CDR3 sequence reads: CASSSLGTKSYNEQFF. The CDR3 nucleotides read TGTGCCAGCAGCTCATTAGGGACTAAATCCTACAATGAGCAGTTCTTC. The rearrangement uses TRBV12-3 or TRBV12-4 and TRBJ2-1; 7 bases are shared with TRBD2. The CDR3 extends over 16 amino acids. V shed 6 bases and J 1 base; nucleotides not matched to a gene: 9.

This clonotype appeared once. This chain connects TRBV10-2 to TRBJ1-1; the D gene is possibly TRBD1 (6 bases). V shed 6 bases and J shed 5 bases, with 19 bases lying between them. Per the germline V gene, CDR1 is WSHSY and CDR2 is SAAADI. This CDR3 contains 15 residues. CDR3 coding DNA: TGCGCCAGCAGCCCCCCGACAGGAGGGGGGACTGAAGCTTTCTTT. As protein: CASSPPTGGGTEAFF.

This clonotype was seen only a few times. Here the CDR3 DNA reads TGTGCCAGCAGACAAGGATCTAGCGGGAGGTACGAGCAGTACGTC. Amino acids: CASRQGSSGRYEQYV. The chain has TRBV6-2 or TRBV6-3 and TRBJ2-7; 11 bases are shared with TRBD2. The CDR3 contains 15 residues. The germline gives CDR1 MNHEY, CDR2 SVGEGT. Germline trimming cut 6 bases from V and 4 bases from J; bases unmatched to any gene: 8.

The rearrangement links TRBV5-1 to TRBJ2-3, with a weak D call TRBD2 (5 bases). The CDR3 has 16 residues. The V end lost 3 bases, the J end lost 2 bases, and 16 bases lay between the germline ends. Germline CDR1 SGHRS, CDR2 YFSETQ. CDR3 in amino acids: CASSSRIGRNTDTQYF. DNA for the CDR3: TGCGCCAGCAGCTCCCGGATAGGGAGAAACACAGATACGCAGTATTTT.

This clonotype was counted at least ten times. The gene calls are TRBV7-7 and TRBJ2-1; 10 bases are a match to TRBD1. The CDR3 extends over 17 amino acids. After removal of 1 base from V and 6 bases from J, the junction contained 9 bases not matched to a gene. Germline CDR1 is SSHAT and CDR2 is FNYEAQ (reference sequence). The CDR3 spells CASSLEAPGTGVNEQFF. As DNA, the CDR3 is TGTGCCAGCAGCTTAGAAGCCCCCGGGACAGGGGTCAATGAGCAGTTCTTC.

This clonotype was counted only a few times. The J gene is TRBJ1-2, the V gene TRBV6-5; D is uncertain. The CDR3 has 15 residues. Germline V CDR1 and CDR2: MNHEY, SVGAGI. V was pared by 2 bases and J by 4 bases, with 14 bases between. CDR3 sequence reads: CASSYMGERGYGYTF. The CDR3, as DNA: TGTGCCAGCAGTTACATGGGCGAACGAGGCTATGGCTACACCTTC.

V usage is TRBV7-8 and J usage is TRBJ1-2; 11 bases match TRBD1. This CDR3 contains 15 residues. Per germline, CDR1 SGHVS and CDR2 FQNEAQ. The V segment lost 8 bases and the J segment 0 bases; nucleotides outside the gene matches: 5. The CDR3 is CASQDRGRANYGYTF. The CDR3 DNA reads as TGTGCCAGCCAGGACAGGGGGCGAGCTAACTATGGCTACACCTTC.

The V gene is TRBV11-2, the J gene TRBJ1-4, with a weak D call TRBD1 (6 bases). CDR3 length: 14 residues. The V end lost 5 bases, the J end lost 3 bases, and 10 bases lay between the germline ends. Germline V gives CDR1 SGHAT, CDR2 FQNNGV. CDR3 protein: CASSGDIPNEKLFF. The CDR3 DNA follows: TGTGCCAGCAGCGGGGACATTCCTAATGAAAAACTGTTTTTT.

For the CDR3, the DNA is TGTGCCAGCAGCCAAAAAGGTTACAGCTCCTACGAGCAGTACTTC. Residues: CASSQKGYSSYEQYF. The chain carries TRBV3-1 and TRBJ2-7; D is ambiguous. Trimming took 2 bases from V and 0 from J, leaving 11 bases between them. The germline CDR1 and CDR2 sequences are LGHDT and YNNKEL (reference sequence). This CDR3 spans 15 amino acids.

This clonotype has a handful of counts. An end of the junction does not agree with germline; a read error may underlie this. This chain links TRBV7-9 with TRBJ1-6; 7 bases agree with TRBD1. This CDR3 spans 15 amino acids. The V gene's germline CDR1 is SEHNR and CDR2 FQNEAQ (reference sequence). The CDR3 DNA sequence: TGTGCCAGCAGCACATCCGGGACAGTCAATTCACTCCTCCACTTT. The encoded protein is CASSTSGTVNSLLHF.